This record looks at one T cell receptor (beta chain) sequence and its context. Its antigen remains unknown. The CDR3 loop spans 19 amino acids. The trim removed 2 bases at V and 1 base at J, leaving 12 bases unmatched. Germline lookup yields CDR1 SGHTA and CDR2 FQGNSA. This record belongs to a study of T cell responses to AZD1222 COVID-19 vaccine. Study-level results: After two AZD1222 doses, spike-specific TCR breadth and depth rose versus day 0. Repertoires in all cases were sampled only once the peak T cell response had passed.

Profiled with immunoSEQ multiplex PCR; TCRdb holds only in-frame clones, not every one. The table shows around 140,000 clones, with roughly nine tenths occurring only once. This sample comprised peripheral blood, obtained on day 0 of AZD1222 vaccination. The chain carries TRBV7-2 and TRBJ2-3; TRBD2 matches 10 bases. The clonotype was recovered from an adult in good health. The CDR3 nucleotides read TGTGCCAGCAGCTTATGGGGTCTAGCGGGAGTTCGGGGCACAGATACGCAGTATTTT. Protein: CASSLWGLAGVRGTDTQYF. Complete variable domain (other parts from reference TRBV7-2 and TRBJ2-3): GAGVSQSPSNKVTEKGKDVELRCDPISGHTALYWYRQSLGQGLEFLIYFQGNSAPDKSGLPSDRFSAERTGGSVSTLTIQRTQQEDSAVYLCASSLWGLAGVRGTDTQYFGPGTRLTVL.